This paragraph reports one TCR beta chain. The antigen remains undetermined. No patient had autoimmune disease or received systemic immunosuppression. V was cut by 6 bases and J by 2 bases, with 10 bases left in between. The germline V gene has CDR1 MNHNY and CDR2 SVGAGI (reference sequence). The CDR3 consists of 13 residues. This sample was included in a study of OX40 agonist ivuxolimab in advanced cancers. The study's findings and limits: On average, a greater number of expanded clones characterised CD8+ T cells relative to CD4+. The investigators did not determine what antigen specificity the expanded peripheral T cells had. CD4+ and CD8+ blood T cells expanded clonally by week 6 at 0.1 to 3.0 mg/kg.

Repertoires were generated with immunoSEQ multiplex PCR, while TCRdb's copy carries only in-frame clones and drops some. The sample yields about 60,000 clones, about 85% seen once. The material sequenced was CD4+ or CD8+ T cells sorted from blood, taken in a trial of the OX40 agonist ivuxolimab. The sequence was obtained from an adult with an advanced solid tumor such as melanoma, head and neck, liver or kidney cancer. This rearrangement joins TRBV6-6 to TRBJ1-1; D uncertain. Here the CDR3 reads CASRREGNTEAFF. The CDR3 DNA follows: TGTGCCAGCAGACGGGAAGGAAACACTGAAGCTTTCTTT.